What follows are 3 T cell receptor beta chains derived from one specimen sequenced in a study of blood T cell repertoires in COVID-19. Profiled with immunoSEQ multiplex PCR; TCRdb holds only in-frame clones, not every one. The sample comprises approximately 140,000 clones, around 84% of which are singletons, and roughly 8.7% rests with the top ten. The source material was peripheral blood. These receptors all stem from a woman aged 55 to 70 with acute or convalescent COVID-19.

This rearrangement joins TRBV28 to TRBJ2-7, with TRBD1 identical over 7 bases. This CDR3 is built from 14 residues. The trim removed 3 bases at V and 5 bases at J, leaving 7 bases unmatched. Germline lookup yields CDR1 MDHEN and CDR2 SYDVKM. The DNA of the CDR3 is TGTGCCAGCAGTTTTAGGGGACAGTTAAACGAGCAGTACTTC. It yields the protein CASSFRGQLNEQYF.

In this sample, this clone turned up a few times. CDR3 protein: CASSTAINEKLFF. CDR3 DNA: TGTGCCAGCAGTACAGCTATTAATGAAAAACTGTTTTTT. The rearrangement uses TRBV6-5 and TRBJ1-4; unclear D gene. From germline, CDR1 is MNHEY and CDR2 SVGAGI. This CDR3 has 13 amino acids. Trimming stripped 5 bases from V and 4 bases from J, with 8 bases between.

The V gene is TRBV30, the J gene TRBJ2-3; TRBD1 aligns across 11 bases. Germline CDR1 is GTSNPN and CDR2 is SVGIG (reference sequence). CDR3 size: 13 residues. Trimming cost V 5 bases and J 6 bases; bases outside gene matches: 4. CDR3 protein: CAWSRDRGDTQYF. CDR3 DNA: TGTGCCTGGTCCCGGGACAGGGGGGATACGCAGTATTTT.